These 13 T cell receptor beta chains came from one sample sequenced in a study of blood T cells in healthy people across ages. Combining a sample-barcoded 5' primer with a J-beta primer mix, a second PCR ran for roughly 6 to 12 cycles. Using its own MiXCR run on the 5' RACE reads, TCRdb lists one record per CDR3 protein. The table shows roughly 1,700,000 distinct CDR3 sequences, with 28% occurring only once. The sequenced sample consisted of blood. The source of these receptors is a woman between 25 and 40 years old in good health.

There are a few counts of this clonotype. The chain recombines TRBV12-3 or TRBV12-4 with TRBJ1-1; D gene ambiguous. The CDR3 contains 14 residues. The V and J ends lost 3 bases and 4 bases respectively, with 12 bases between them. CDR3 loop: CASSFGPIPTEAFF. CDR3 DNA: TGTGCCAGCAGTTTCGGACCCATTCCCACTGAAGCTTTCTTT.

This clonotype has a count of ten or more. The chain employs TRBV11-2 and TRBJ1-6; the D gene is possibly TRBD1 (5 bases). The CDR3 runs to 15 residues. Trimming cost V 3 bases and J 0 bases, with 6 bases left between them. Germline V gives CDR1 SGHAT, CDR2 FQNNGV. Written as DNA, the CDR3 is TGTGCCAGCAGCTTGACAGACTCCTATAATTCACCCCTCCACTTT. Its translation is CASSLTDSYNSPLHF. Together with reference TRBV11-2 and TRBJ1-6, the CDR3 gives the full variable domain: EAGVAQSPRYKIIEKRQSVAFWCNPISGHATLYWYQQILGQGPKLLIQFQNNGVVDDSQLPKDRFSAERLKGVDSTLKIQPAKLEDSAVYLCASSLTDSYNSPLHFGNGTRLTVT.

V is TRBV7-2 and J is TRBJ2-4, with D possibly being TRBD1 (5 bases). Germline V gene lookup returns CDR1 SGHTA and CDR2 FQGNSA. Trimming took 11 bases from V and 13 from J, leaving 21 bases between them. This CDR3 region has 12 residues. The CDR3 DNA reads TGTGCCGGAAGTCGGCAGGGCAATGAGCAGTACTTC. Translated: CAGSRQGNEQYF.

This clonotype was counted only a few times. The V gene is TRBV5-1, the J gene TRBJ2-1, with D maybe TRBD1 (6 bases). The CDR3 runs 16 residues. Germline V CDR1 and CDR2: SGHRS, YFSETQ. Trimming cost V 0 bases and J 0 bases, with 10 bases left between them. The CDR3 region has the DNA TGCGCCAGCAGCTTGGAGACAGGTAGCTCCTACAATGAGCAGTTCTTC. It encodes CASSLETGSSYNEQFF.

V is TRBV28 and J is TRBJ1-6, with D tentatively TRBD1 (5 bases). The CDR3 has 12 residues. V lost 6 bases and J lost 12, with 12 bases in between. The germline gives CDR1 MDHEN, CDR2 SYDVKM. CDR3 loop: CASSSRGLPLHF. CDR3 DNA: TGTGCCAGCAGCTCACGGGGGTTACCCCTCCACTTT.

Regarding this clonotype: It may be a read error: a sequence one base away is much more abundant. The J gene is TRBJ2-1, the V gene TRBV12-3 or TRBV12-4, with TRBD2 matching 10 bases. V shed 3 bases and J 6 bases; nucleotides not matched to a gene: 11. This CDR3 has 17 residues. The CDR3 DNA reads as TGTGCCAGCAGTTTCTCCCCTACTAGCGGGGCCAGCAATGAGCAGTTCTTC. It specifies CASSFSPTSGASNEQFF.

As regards this clonotype: At one end the junction does not follow the germline gene, possibly because of a read error. Here the CDR3 DNA reads TGTGCCAGCCCACCGGGACACACCAACACTGAAGCTTTCTTT. It specifies CASPPGHTNTEAFF. The J gene is TRBJ1-1, the V gene TRBV18; D might be TRBD1 (6 bases). The germline CDR1 and CDR2 sequences are KGHSH and LQKENI. The CDR3 consists of 14 residues.

This clonotype was picked up a small number of times. The chain employs TRBV5-1 and TRBJ2-7; 8 bases align to TRBD2. The CDR3 has 14 residues. Germline V CDR1 and CDR2: SGHRS, YFSETQ. J gave up 5 bases and V 2 bases, and 6 bases lay outside the gene matches. CDR3 amino acids: CASSFRGGGNEQYF. CDR3 bases: TGCGCCAGCAGCTTTCGGGGGGGCGGAAACGAGCAGTACTTC.

The chain has TRBV6-1 and TRBJ1-2; a weak D match, TRBD1 (6 bases). Trimming took off 6 bases at V and 2 bases at J, with 16 bases between the two ends. The CDR3 contains 15 residues. Germline assignment: CDR1 MNHNS and CDR2 SASEGT. CDR3 bases: TGTGCCAGCAGCCAAGACCCAGGGGACAACTATGGCTACACCTTC. It codes for CASSQDPGDNYGYTF.

This clonotype was observed at least ten times. This sequence joins TRBV5-1 and TRBJ2-5; 10 bases line up with TRBD2. CDR3 size: 16 residues. Per the germline V gene, CDR1 is SGHRS and CDR2 is YFSETQ. The ends lost 0 bases at V and 5 bases at J; junction bases unmatched: 7. The chain's CDR3 is CASSLGSGGAGETQYF. The CDR3 DNA reads TGCGCCAGCAGCTTGGGCAGCGGGGGGGCCGGTGAGACCCAGTACTTC.

The J gene is TRBJ1-1, the V gene TRBV24-1; a possible D gene is TRBD1 (5 bases). CDR3 length equals 16 residues. V was trimmed by 3 bases and J by 0 bases, leaving 13 bases between them. Germline loops: CDR1 KGHDR, CDR2 SFDVKD. CDR3 residues: CATSDNQGKMNTEAFF. The CDR3 coding sequence is TGTGCCACCAGTGATAATCAGGGTAAAATGAACACTGAAGCTTTCTTT.

The V and J genes are TRBV9 and TRBJ2-6, with 7 nucleotides matching TRBD1. This CDR3 comprises 18 residues. V lost 0 bases to trimming and J lost 7 bases; unmatched junction nucleotides: 13. Germline V gives CDR1 SGDLS, CDR2 YYNGEE. The CDR3 loop reads CASSVGTGLMAGANVLTF. The CDR3 DNA reads as TGTGCCAGCAGCGTAGGGACAGGTCTAATGGCGGGCGCCAACGTCCTGACTTTC.

The chain has TRBV5-1 and TRBJ2-5; D gene uncertain. V was pared by 4 bases and J by 4 bases, with 14 bases between. This CDR3 has 14 amino acids. The germline V gene has CDR1 SGHRS and CDR2 YFSETQ. The CDR3: CASSPLNLGETQYF. In nucleotides, the CDR3 is TGCGCCAGCAGCCCCCTAAATTTAGGAGAGACCCAGTACTTC.